This TCR beta chain was profiled in a study of shared clonotypes between healthy human individuals. Deep-level settings were used for running the assay. The data were produced by immunoSEQ multiplex PCR, yet TCRdb's version contains in-frame clones alone and is incomplete. The sample lists 450,000 to 600,000 clones; around 80% were seen once. The study used approximately 90 million PBMCs per unsorted sample for genomic DNA. The CDR3 loop spans 16 amino acids. J gave up 6 bases and V 5 bases, and 15 bases lay outside the gene matches. Germline V CDR1 and CDR2: SGHVS, FQNEAQ. This receptor was identified in a woman in her 40s in good health. Some clones in this sample may be carry-over from other donors' samples. The J gene is TRBJ1-1, the V gene TRBV7-8; 7 bases match TRBD1. Sequencing input: PBMCs. CDR3 DNA: TGTGCCAGCAGCCAACTAGTCGCGACAGGGAGGGCTGAAGCTTTCTTT. It is translated as CASSQLVATGRAEAFF.